Below, 8 T cell receptor beta chains from the same sample are listed, as sequenced in a study of naive and memory T cell subsets. Two oligonucleotides, mixed equimolar, formed the beta constant-region primer covering TRBC1 and TRBC2. TCRdb called the UMI-ligation and nested PCR reads again in MiXCR, with one record for every CDR3 protein. Among approximately 89,000 distinct CDR3 sequences listed, more than 6.5% were seen once. The sequenced sample was central memory CD4+ T cells from blood. These receptors all come from a human donor in good health.

The chain carries TRBV6-2 or TRBV6-3 and TRBJ2-7; 8 positions agree with TRBD1. Germline CDR1 reads MNHEY; CDR2 reads SVGEGT. Unmatched junction bases numbered 10, after V lost 6 bases and J lost 3 bases. CDR3 length equals 15 residues. The CDR3 coding sequence is TGTGCCAGCAGCAAACAGCAGGGGGCTAACTACGAGCAGTACTTC. It is translated as CASSKQQGANYEQYF.

This clonotype was recorded a few times. The chain employs TRBV20-1 and TRBJ2-5, with D possibly being TRBD1 (6 bases). The CDR3 contains 15 residues. Germline V CDR1 and CDR2: DFQATT, SNEGSKA (reference sequence). V lost 4 bases and J 4 bases, leaving 19 bases between the germline ends. The CDR3 DNA reads as TGCAGTGCTAACAGGGACGCCCACGGCGGAGAGACCCAGTACTTC. Encoded protein: CSANRDAHGGETQYF.

This clonotype was recorded at least ten times. The V gene is TRBV7-2, the J gene TRBJ2-3; 9 positions match TRBD2. Germline trimming cut 5 bases from V and 2 bases from J; bases unmatched to any gene: 11. This CDR3 has 17 amino acids. Germline CDR1 is SGHTA and CDR2 is FQGNSA. The CDR3 loop is CASSRRATSGLTDTQYF. CDR3 DNA: TGTGCCAGCAGCCGGAGGGCGACTAGCGGCCTCACAGATACGCAGTATTTT.

This clonotype occurred a few times. This CDR3 reads CASSAETGYGYTF. The CDR3 nucleotides are TGTGCCAGCAGCGCCGAAACAGGGTATGGCTACACCTTC. The rearrangement joins TRBV7-8 to TRBJ1-2, with a weak D call TRBD1 (6 bases). This CDR3 has 13 amino acids. The V end was cut by 5 bases, the J end by 5 bases, with 12 bases between. Looked up from germline, CDR1 is SGHVS and CDR2 is FQNEAQ.

The CDR3 spells CASSQDPGQGGPGELFF. The CDR3 bases are TGTGCCAGCAGCCAAGATCCGGGACAGGGTGGTCCCGGGGAGCTGTTTTTT. The V call is TRBV3-1, the J call TRBJ2-2, with TRBD1 identical over 9 bases. The CDR3 has 17 amino acids. After removal of 0 bases from V and 6 bases from J, the junction contained 8 bases not matched to a gene. Germline CDR1 is LGHDT and CDR2 is YNNKEL (reference sequence).

The V call is TRBV7-2, the J call TRBJ2-6; possibly TRBD2 for D (6 bases). Deletions cut 4 bases from V and 2 bases from J, with 12 bases between. CDR3 size: 16 residues. From germline, CDR1 is SGHTA and CDR2 FQGNSA. The CDR3 reads CASSSYRRAGANVLTF. The CDR3 DNA is TGTGCCAGCAGCTCCTACCGGAGGGCTGGGGCCAACGTCCTGACTTTC.

This clonotype was picked up many times. The gene calls are TRBV4-2 and TRBJ2-5; weak D call: TRBD1 (5 bases). Germline V gene data show CDR1 as LGHNA and CDR2 as YNFKEQ. The CDR3 runs to 15 residues. Trimming left V 7 bases short and J 1 base short, with 16 bases between. The CDR3 loop is CASKGMVAIQETQYF. The CDR3 bases are TGTGCCAGCAAGGGGATGGTAGCCATCCAAGAGACCCAGTACTTC.

This clonotype was picked up many times. The chain links TRBV7-2 to TRBJ2-3; tentatively, D is TRBD1 (5 bases). Between the trimmed V and J ends, which lost 5 bases and 3 bases, there was a span of 18 bases. The germline V gene has CDR1 SGHTA and CDR2 FQGNSA. This CDR3 spans 16 amino acids. CDR3 region: CASSPLIQGGTDTQYF. The CDR3 DNA reads TGTGCCAGCAGCCCCCTTATTCAGGGCGGTACAGATACGCAGTATTTT.